This passage covers 5 T cell receptor beta chains from one sample sequenced in a study of human T cells and chemical hapten exposure. Time point noted: pre-sensitization, week 0. Sample treatment: therapeutic diphenylcyclopropenone sensitization with weekly scalp DPC. In TCRdb, the RACE reads were re-called with MiXCR into one record per CDR3 protein. The table includes tens of thousands of distinct CDR3 sequences, approximately 9.9% detected once. The sample was whole blood, taken in connection with sensitization to the hapten diphenylcyclopropenone (DPC). The receptor source for this set is a woman aged 50 to 65 with alopecia areata. Some clones in this sample may be carry-over from other donors' samples.

The chain is built from TRBV6-5 and TRBJ2-6; D uncertain. The CDR3 extends over 16 amino acids. The V end was cut by 0 bases, the J end by 4 bases, with 10 bases between. Germline V gene lookup returns CDR1 MNHEY and CDR2 SVGAGI. CDR3 protein: CASSYSAASGANVLTF. CDR3 nucleotide sequence: TGTGCCAGCAGTTACTCTGCAGCGTCCGGGGCCAACGTCCTGACTTTC.

As for this clonotype: A much larger clone lies a single base off, so this may be a read error. Without the conserved terminal phenylalanine or tryptophan, this CDR3 likely stems from a read error. The chain recombines TRBV2 with TRBJ2-1; TRBD2 matches at 7 bases. The J segment lost 5 bases and the V segment lost 7 bases, leaving 8 bases of the junction unmatched. CDR3 length equals 14 residues. The germline gives CDR1 SNHLY, CDR2 FYNNEI. The DNA for the CDR3 is TGTGCCAGCAAGGGCGGGAGTAACCACAATGAGCAGTTCTCC. Its protein is CASKGGSNHNEQFS.

This clonotype was picked up many times. The chain couples TRBV27 to TRBJ2-6; D is unresolved. V was shortened by 6 bases and J by 0 bases, with 6 bases between the two germline ends. This CDR3 has 14 amino acids. CDR1 and CDR2 (germline): MNHEY, SMNVEV (reference sequence). DNA of the CDR3: TGTGCCAGCAGCCTTAGCTCTGGGGCCAACGTCCTGACTTTC. It encodes CASSLSSGANVLTF.

This clonotype occurred many times. The rearrangement joins TRBV7-9 to TRBJ2-1; unclear D gene. V lost 4 bases and J 4 bases, leaving 11 bases between the germline ends. Germline lookup yields CDR1 SEHNR and CDR2 FQNEAQ (reference sequence). CDR3 length equals 14 residues. The CDR3 DNA reads as TGTGCCAGCAGCTCGGACGCGCTTTACAATGAGCAGTTCTTC. Encoded protein: CASSSDALYNEQFF. Full variable domain (missing parts from reference TRBV7-9 and TRBJ2-1): DTGVSQNPRHKITKRGQNVTFRCDPISEHNRLYWYRQTLGQGPEFLTYFQNEAQLEKSRLLSDRFSAERPKGSFSTLEIQRTEQGDSAMYLCASSSDALYNEQFFGPGTRLTVL.

This clonotype came up a few times. V and J are TRBV5-6 and TRBJ1-6; D gene unclear. This CDR3 has 15 amino acids. The germline V gene has CDR1 SGHDT and CDR2 YYEEEE. V shed 4 bases and J shed 9 bases, with 17 bases lying between them. The CDR3 region has the DNA TGTGCCAGCAGCCTAGGAACAATACAAAGTTCACCCCTCCACTTT. Translated, it gives CASSLGTIQSSPLHF.